This TCR beta chain emerged from a study of shared clonotypes between healthy human individuals. Study context: Donors were two women and a few men aged 18 to 49. Every donor yielded three CD4 naive, three CD4 memory, two CD8 naive and one CD8 memory plate. Points from the study as a whole: Generally, naive subsets (rather than memory subsets) showed larger estimated richness. Naive CD4 clonotype sharing across a few donors was 5% to 6%.

Notes on this clone: The antigen remains unidentified.

CD45RO negativity and positive selection for CCR7 defined naive CD8 cells, a population that excluded terminally differentiated effector memory CD45RA+ cells. This CDR3 spans 16 amino acids. V lost 5 bases and J 0 bases, leaving 17 bases between the germline ends. In germline, CDR1 is SEHNR, CDR2 FQNEAQ (reference sequence). Produced via immunoSEQ multiplex PCR; TCRdb's table is partial and in-frame only. Among about 680,000 clones listed, 90% to 95% were seen once. This receptor was identified in a man aged 25-45 years in good health. The sequenced material came from naive CD8+ T cells sorted from blood. This chain links TRBV7-9 with TRBJ2-7; the D gene could be TRBD1 or TRBD2 (7 bases each). The CDR3 nucleotides read TGTGCCAGCAGCGAACCAGCGGGACAGCCCTCCTACGAGCAGTACTTC. Its translation is CASSEPAGQPSYEQYF.